The text below deals with one TCR beta chain. The antigen is undetermined. The sample is drawn from a study of lymphopenia after photon versus proton radiotherapy. General study findings and limits: Relative stability marked proton patients; photon patients lost diversity and naive cells. Post-nadir diversity loss with photons came from oligoclonal expansion, particularly CD8+ Temra cells. Post-nadir TCR diversity decline inversely tracked overall survival among those who died.

TCRdb's table, derived via immunoSEQ multiplex PCR, lists solely in-frame clones and lacks some. The top ten clones hold less than 2.5% of a sample with 60,000 or so clones, more than 75% of them seen once. With 8 bases removed from V and 0 bases from J, the gap between germline ends came to 10 bases. This CDR3 is 13 amino acids long. The material was peripheral blood, obtained from a patient treated with photon-based radiotherapy. The clonotype was recovered from a man aged 40-49 years with gastric cancer. The chain couples TRBV23-1 to TRBJ1-1; possible D gene TRBD1, 6 bases. TRBV23-1 carries the ORF label, with uncertain function. The CDR3 region has the DNA TGCGCCAGCCTGGACAGTGTGAACACTGAAGCTTTCTTT. This gives the protein CASLDSVNTEAFF.